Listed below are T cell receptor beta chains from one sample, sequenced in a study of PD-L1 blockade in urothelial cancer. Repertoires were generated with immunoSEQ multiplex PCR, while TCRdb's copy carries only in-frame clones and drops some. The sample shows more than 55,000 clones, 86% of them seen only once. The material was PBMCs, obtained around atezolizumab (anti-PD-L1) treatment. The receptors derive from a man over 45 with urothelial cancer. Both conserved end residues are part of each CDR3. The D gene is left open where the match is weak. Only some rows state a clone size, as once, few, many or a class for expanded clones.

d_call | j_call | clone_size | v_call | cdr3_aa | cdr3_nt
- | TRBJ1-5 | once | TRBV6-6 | CASSYEQYSNQPQHF | TGTGCCAGCAGTTACGAACAGTATAGCAATCAGCCCCAGCATTTT
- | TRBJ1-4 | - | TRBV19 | CATNGGASEKLFF | TGTGCCACCAACGGGGGGGCTTCTGAAAAACTGTTTTTT
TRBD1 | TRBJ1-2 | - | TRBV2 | CAGGDRGKNYGYTF | TGTGCCGGGGGGGACAGGGGAAAGAACTATGGCTACACCTTC
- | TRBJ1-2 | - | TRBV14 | CASSPPSAAYGYTF | TGTGCCAGCAGCCCCCCGTCGGCGGCCTATGGCTACACCTTC
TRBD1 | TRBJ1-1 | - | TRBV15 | CATSRGGQVGGTEAFF | TGTGCCACCAGCAGAGGCGGACAGGTAGGGGGCACTGAAGCTTTCTTT
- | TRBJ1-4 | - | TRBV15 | CATSRAPHANEKLFF | TGTGCCACCAGCAGAGCCCCACACGCTAATGAAAAACTGTTTTTT
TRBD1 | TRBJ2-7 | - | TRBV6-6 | CASSYSRQGHEQYF | TGTGCCAGCAGTTATTCAAGACAGGGTCACGAGCAGTACTTC
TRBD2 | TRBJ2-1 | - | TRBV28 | CASTGGSNNEQFF | TGTGCCAGCACCGGGGGGAGTAATAATGAGCAGTTCTTC
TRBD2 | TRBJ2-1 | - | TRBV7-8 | CASSAPGLAGAGQFF | TGTGCCAGCAGCGCTCCGGGACTAGCGGGAGCGGGCCAGTTCTTC
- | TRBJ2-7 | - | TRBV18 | CASSPNWQGSYEQYF | TGTGCCAGCTCACCAAACTGGCAGGGGAGCTACGAGCAGTACTTC
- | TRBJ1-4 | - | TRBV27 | CASQGPNEKLFF | TGTGCCAGCCAGGGTCCTAATGAAAAACTGTTTTTT
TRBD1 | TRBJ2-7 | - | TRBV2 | CASREGQGMYEQYF | TGTGCCAGCAGGGAGGGACAGGGAATGTACGAGCAGTACTTC
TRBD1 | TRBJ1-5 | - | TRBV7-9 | CASSPGTGNPQNQPQHF | TGTGCCAGCAGCCCTGGGACAGGCAATCCTCAAAATCAGCCCCAGCATTTT
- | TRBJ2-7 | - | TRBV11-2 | CASSLDVWGGGRDEQYF | TGTGCCAGCAGCTTAGATGTTTGGGGTGGCGGGCGCGACGAGCAGTACTTC
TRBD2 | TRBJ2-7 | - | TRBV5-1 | CASSSGTSKYF | TGCGCCAGCAGCAGCGGGACTAGCAAGTACTTC
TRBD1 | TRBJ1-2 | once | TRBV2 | CASRDRVNYGYTF | TGTGCCAGCAGGGACAGGGTTAACTATGGCTACACCTTC
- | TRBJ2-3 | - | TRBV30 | CAWGARTDTQYF | TGTGCCTGGGGGGCGAGAACAGATACGCAGTATTTT
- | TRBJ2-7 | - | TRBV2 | CASSERQKLEQYF | TGTGCCAGCAGTGAACGCCAAAAACTAGAGCAGTACTTC
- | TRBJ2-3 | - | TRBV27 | CASSYEGSDTQYF | TGTGCCAGCAGTTACGAGGGTTCAGATACGCAGTATTTT
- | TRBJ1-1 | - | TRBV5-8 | CASSSQGSGSWNTEAFF | TGTGCCAGCAGCTCTCAGGGAAGTGGGTCCTGGAACACTGAAGCTTTCTTT
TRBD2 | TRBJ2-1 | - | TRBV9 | CASSALLAGGVNEQFF | TGTGCCAGCAGCGCACTACTAGCGGGAGGAGTCAATGAGCAGTTCTTC
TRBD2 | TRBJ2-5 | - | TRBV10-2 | CASSEIGLGTQYF | TGCGCCAGCAGTGAAATCGGACTAGGGACCCAGTACTTC
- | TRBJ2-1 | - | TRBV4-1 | CASSHPPNEQFF | TGCGCCAGCAGCCATCCTCCCAATGAGCAGTTCTTC
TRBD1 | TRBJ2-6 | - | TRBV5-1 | CASSLLGQTPSGANVLTF | TGCGCCAGCAGCTTACTGGGACAGACCCCCTCTGGGGCCAACGTCCTGACTTTC
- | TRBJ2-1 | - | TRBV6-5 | CASSYTGESSGEQFF | TGTGCCAGCAGTTATACCGGGGAAAGCAGCGGTGAGCAGTTCTTC
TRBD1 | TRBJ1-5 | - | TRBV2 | CASTLGDSPRNQPQHF | TGTGCCAGCACCCTAGGGGACAGCCCACGCAATCAGCCCCAGCATTTT
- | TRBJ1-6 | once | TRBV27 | CASRRTGNSPLHF | TGTGCCAGCAGACGGACGGGGAATTCACCCCTCCACTTT
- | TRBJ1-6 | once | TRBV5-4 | CASSHRRDSPLHF | TGTGCCAGCAGCCACCGACGGGATTCACCCCTCCACTTT
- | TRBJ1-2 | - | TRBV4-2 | CASSQDLYSYGYTF | TGTGCCAGCAGCCAAGATCTGTATTCCTATGGCTACACCTTC
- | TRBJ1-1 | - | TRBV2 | CASRRSNTEAFF | TGTGCCAGCAGGAGATCGAACACTGAAGCTTTCTTT
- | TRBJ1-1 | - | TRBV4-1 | CASSPGHQNTEAFF | TGCGCCAGCAGCCCGGGACACCAGAACACTGAAGCTTTCTTT
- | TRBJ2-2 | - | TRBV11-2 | CASSLGGSGTGELFF | TGTGCCAGCAGCTTAGGAGGAAGCGGCACCGGGGAGCTGTTTTTT
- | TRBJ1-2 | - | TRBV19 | CASSRRGGDSYTF | TGTGCCAGTAGTCGTCGGGGGGGGGATAGCTACACCTTC
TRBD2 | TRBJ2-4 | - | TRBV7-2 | CASSPGTSGAPSKNIQYF | TGTGCCAGCAGCCCCGGGACTAGCGGAGCCCCCTCCAAAAACATTCAGTACTTC
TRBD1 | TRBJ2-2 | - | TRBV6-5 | CASRGQGAVNGELFF | TGTGCCAGCAGGGGACAGGGGGCGGTTAACGGGGAGCTGTTTTTT
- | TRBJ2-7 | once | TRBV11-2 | CASRKQSGAGYEQYF | TGTGCCAGCAGGAAACAGAGTGGTGCAGGCTACGAGCAGTACTTC
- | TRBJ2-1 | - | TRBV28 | CASRARRLGEQFF | TGTGCCAGCAGGGCGAGGCGGTTAGGTGAGCAGTTCTTC
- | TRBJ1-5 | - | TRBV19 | CASSIWGQGTQPQHF | TGTGCCAGTAGTATATGGGGGCAGGGAACTCAGCCCCAGCATTTT
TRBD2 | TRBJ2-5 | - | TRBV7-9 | CASSRRSSGIFGETQYF | TGTGCCAGCAGCCGACGGAGTAGCGGGATATTCGGAGAGACCCAGTACTTC
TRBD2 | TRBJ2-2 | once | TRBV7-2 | CASSYTSGSPTGELFF | TGTGCCAGCAGCTACACTAGCGGGAGTCCCACCGGGGAGCTGTTTTTT
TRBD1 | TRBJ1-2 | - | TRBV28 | CASSGTGGSLGYTF | TGTGCCAGTTCCGGGACAGGGGGAAGTCTTGGCTACACCTTC
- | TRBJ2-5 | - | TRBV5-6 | CASSLDGAGIYQAQYF | TGTGCCAGCAGCTTGGATGGCGCGGGGATATATCAGGCCCAGTACTTC
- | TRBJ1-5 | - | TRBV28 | CATYMAGSNQPQHF | TGTGCCACATACATGGCAGGGTCGAATCAGCCCCAGCATTTT
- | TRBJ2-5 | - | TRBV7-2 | CASSPTGTQETQYF | TGTGCCAGCAGCCCCACCGGGACACAAGAGACCCAGTACTTC
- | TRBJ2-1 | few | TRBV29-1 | CSSRRGNEQFF | TGCAGCTCCCGCCGGGGGAATGAGCAGTTCTTC
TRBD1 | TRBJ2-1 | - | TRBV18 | CASSPLGQGGNEQFF | TGTGCCAGCTCACCACTGGGACAGGGCGGCAATGAGCAGTTCTTC
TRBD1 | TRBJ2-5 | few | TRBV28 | CASRAQGGQETQYF | TGTGCCAGCAGAGCACAGGGGGGACAAGAGACCCAGTACTTC
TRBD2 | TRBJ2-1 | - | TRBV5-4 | CASSFNGRRLAGAAQFF | TGTGCCAGCAGCTTTAACGGTCGGAGACTAGCGGGAGCGGCGCAGTTCTTC